The 27 T cell receptor beta chains below were found in one sample sequenced in a study of shared clonotypes between healthy human individuals. Sequencing used immunoSEQ multiplex PCR; TCRdb keeps in-frame clones, though not all of them. Here the sample spans some 500,000 clones, around 77% being singletons. The sequencing input was PBMCs. Receptors originate from a woman aged 40 to 50 in good health. Some clones in this sample may be carry-over from other donors' samples.

This sequence joins TRBV11-2 and TRBJ2-2, with TRBD2 as a possible D gene (5 bases). Trimming cost V 3 bases and J 1 base, with 12 bases left between them. Germline lookup yields CDR1 SGHAT and CDR2 FQNNGV. This CDR3 comprises 16 residues. CDR3 nucleotides: TGTGCCAGCAGCTTCCAGAGCGGCGGGAACACCGGGGAGCTGTTTTTT. It yields the protein CASSFQSGGNTGELFF.

Concerning this clone: This likely stems from a read error, as it lies one base from a far larger clone. The chain recombines TRBV25-1 with TRBJ1-6; D is uncertain. The CDR3 length is 13 residues. Deletions cut 1 base from V and 8 bases from J, with 6 bases between. The germline V gene encodes CDR1 MGHDK and CDR2 SYGVNS. DNA for the CDR3: TGTGCCAGCAGTGAATCTGAGGATTCACCCCTCCACTTT. It is translated as CASSESEDSPLHF.

The chain uses TRBV27 and TRBJ2-7; 13 bases match TRBD2. Germline loops: CDR1 MNHEY, CDR2 SMNVEV (reference sequence). This CDR3 has 15 residues. The V and J ends lost 5 bases and 2 bases, in that order; junction bases with no gene match: 3. The CDR3 DNA reads TGTGCCAGCAGTCCGGGACTAGCGGGGCCCTACGAGCAGTACTTC. Translation: CASSPGLAGPYEQYF.

V and J are TRBV2 and TRBJ2-2; the D gene could be TRBD1 or TRBD2 (5 bases each). The CDR3 consists of 15 residues. Germline CDR1 reads SNHLY; CDR2 reads FYNNEI. Trimming removed 6 bases at V and 1 base at J, with 12 bases between. The CDR3 nucleotides are TGTGCCAGCAGCTTGGGACGATTGAACACCGGGGAGCTGTTTTTT. Translation gives CASSLGRLNTGELFF.

This chain links TRBV28 with TRBJ1-2; no reliable D call. Germline CDR1 is MDHEN and CDR2 is SYDVKM. Trimming removed 3 bases at V and 2 bases at J, with 16 bases between. The CDR3 has 16 amino acids. The CDR3 spells CASSFSSGRANYGYTF. Written as DNA, the CDR3 is TGTGCCAGCAGTTTTTCTAGCGGTCGGGCAAACTATGGCTACACCTTC.

This clone was detected only a few times. Compared with germline, one end of the junction differs, possibly owing to a read error. The chain combines TRBV28 with TRBJ1-1; D unresolved. The CDR3 spans 14 residues. Germline V lookup: CDR1 MDHEN, CDR2 SYDVKM. CDR3 amino acids: CASSFVAGNTVAFF. The CDR3, as DNA: TGTGCCAGCAGTTTTGTCGCGGGGAACACTGTAGCTTTCTTT.

About this clone itself: Other DNA sequences within the sample encode an identical CDR3. The chain couples TRBV5-6 to TRBJ2-2; perhaps TRBD1 as D (6 bases). V was cut by 4 bases and J by 2 bases, with 12 bases left in between. Germline CDR1 and CDR2: SGHDT and YYEEEE. The length of the CDR3 is 15 residues. This CDR3 is CASSPGQLNTGELFF. CDR3 DNA: TGTGCCAGCAGCCCCGGACAGCTAAACACCGGGGAGCTGTTTTTT.

As to this clone: A far larger clone is only one base removed, so a read error is likely. The same CDR3 arises from other DNA sequences in this sample as well. The chain joins TRBV4-3 to TRBJ2-3, with 8 bases matching TRBD2. The CDR3 loop spans 16 amino acids. Germline-derived CDR1 and CDR2 are LGHNA and YSLEER. CDR3 in amino acids: CASSQDRGLGADTQYF. The CDR3 coding sequence is TGCGCTAGCAGCCAAGATAGGGGACTAGGCGCAGATACGCAGTATTTT.

This clone was counted once. The rearrangement links TRBV2 to TRBJ1-5; no clear D. V shed 8 bases and J shed 4 bases, with 12 bases lying between them. This CDR3 comprises 13 residues. Germline CDR1 reads SNHLY; CDR2 reads FYNNEI. The CDR3 sequence is CASVVDQNQPQHF. The CDR3 nucleotides read TGTGCCAGCGTAGTGGACCAAAATCAGCCCCAGCATTTT. The complete variable domain, with remaining parts taken from reference TRBV2 and TRBJ1-5, reads EPEVTQTPSHQVTQMGQEVILRCVPISNHLYFYWYRQILGQKVEFLVSFYNNEISEKSEIFDDQFSVERPDGSNFTLKIRSTKLEDSAMYFCASVVDQNQPQHFGDGTRLSIL.

The chain links TRBV29-1 to TRBJ2-2; D is perhaps TRBD1 or TRBD2 (5 bases each). CDR1 is SQVTM and CDR2 is ANQGSEA in the germline V gene. The CDR3 is 13 amino acids. V was trimmed by 5 bases and J by 8 bases, leaving 15 bases between them. CDR3 sequence reads: CSVLRDPGGELFF. CDR3 in DNA: TGCAGCGTTCTCCGGGACCCTGGAGGGGAGCTGTTTTTT.

The J gene is TRBJ2-1, the V gene TRBV7-9; TRBD1 agrees at 7 bases. Trimming took 8 bases from V and 1 from J; bases not matched to a gene: 5. The germline CDR1 and CDR2 sequences are SEHNR and FQNEAQ (reference sequence). CDR3 length: 14 amino acids. CDR3 amino acids: CASLQTGSYNEQFF. For the CDR3, the DNA is TGTGCCAGCCTCCAGACAGGGTCCTACAATGAGCAGTTCTTC.

The rearrangement joins TRBV28 to TRBJ2-7; tentative D call: TRBD1 (6 bases). With 4 bases removed from V and 5 bases from J, the gap between germline ends came to 18 bases. This CDR3 has 15 residues. Germline V lookup: CDR1 MDHEN, CDR2 SYDVKM. CDR3 nucleotide sequence: TGTGCCAGCAGTTCAATCAAGGGGGTATGGAACGAGCAGTACTTC. It yields the protein CASSSIKGVWNEQYF.

This clone was observed a few times. The sample contains more than one DNA sequence encoding this CDR3. The chain combines TRBV5-1 with TRBJ2-1; TRBD1 might be the D (5 bases). The CDR3 is made up of 15 amino acids. Germline CDR1 SGHRS, CDR2 YFSETQ. Trimming pared 0 bases from V and 4 bases from J, leaving 11 bases between. The CDR3 DNA reads TGCGCCAGCAGCTTGGAAGGGGATCTATACAATGAGCAGTTCTTC. This sequence encodes CASSLEGDLYNEQFF.

The CDR3 DNA sequence: TGCGCCAGCAGCTCCTTCGGGACAGGGGCTGAAGCTTTCTTT. Translated, it gives CASSSFGTGAEAFF. The chain combines TRBV5-1 with TRBJ1-1; 10 bases match TRBD1. The germline V gene has CDR1 SGHRS and CDR2 YFSETQ. J lost 6 bases, V lost 3 bases, and 5 bases had no gene match. The CDR3 runs to 14 residues.

Here the CDR3 DNA reads TGCGCCAGCAGCCAAAGTGCAACTAATGAAAAACTGTTTTTT. Its translation is CASSQSATNEKLFF. V usage is TRBV4-3 and J usage is TRBJ1-4; D is unclear. Per germline, CDR1 LGHNA and CDR2 YSLEER. CDR3 size: 14 residues. The V end was cut by 2 bases, the J end by 0 bases, with 4 bases between.

The chain has TRBV5-1 and TRBJ1-1; perhaps TRBD1 as D (5 bases). V lost 4 bases and J lost 3, with 13 bases in between. Looked up from germline, CDR1 is SGHRS and CDR2 is YFSETQ. The CDR3 is 14 amino acids. The CDR3 nucleotides read TGCGCCAGCAGCCCCGGAGCGGGGGACACTGAAGCTTTCTTT. Protein product: CASSPGAGDTEAFF.

With regard to this clone: This probably arose from a read error, given a far larger clone one base away. In the same sample, other DNA sequences code for this CDR3. The chain uses TRBV20-1 and TRBJ2-7; no reliable D call. CDR3 length equals 10 residues. Germline values: CDR1 DFQATT, CDR2 SNEGSKA (reference sequence). The V end lost 5 bases, the J end lost 4 bases, and 6 bases lay between the germline ends. CDR3 sequence: CSALGYEQYF. The DNA for the CDR3 is TGCAGTGCTTTAGGGTACGAGCAGTACTTC.

The chain recombines TRBV4-1 with TRBJ2-5; the D gene is possibly TRBD2 (6 bases). V lost 2 bases, J lost 6 bases, and 16 bases lay in between. The CDR3 loop spans 15 amino acids. Germline V gene sequence: CDR1 MGHRA, CDR2 YSYEKL. The CDR3 sequence is CASSQPSAGLKTQYF. The CDR3, as DNA: TGCGCCAGCAGCCAACCCTCGGCGGGACTCAAGACCCAGTACTTC.

This clone appeared once. In DNA form, the CDR3 reads TGCGCCAGCAGCCGCGGGACAGGGGGGCGAGAAAAACTGTTTTTT. Encoded protein: CASSRGTGGREKLFF. The chain is built from TRBV5-1 and TRBJ1-4, with 11 bases that match TRBD1. There are 15 residues in the CDR3. Germline values: CDR1 SGHRS, CDR2 YFSETQ. Losses at the gene ends were 4 bases for V and 8 bases for J; bases not matched to a gene: 7. Based on the CDR3 plus reference TRBV5-1 and TRBJ1-4, the full variable domain is KAGVTQTPRYLIKTRGQQVTLSCSPISGHRSVSWYQQTPGQGLQFLFEYFSETQRNKGNFPGRFSGRQFSNSRSEMNVSTLELGDSALYLCASSRGTGGREKLFFGSGTQLSVL.

This clone showed up just once. The chain recombines TRBV18 with TRBJ2-6, with 8 bases identical to TRBD1. The V and J ends lost 0 bases and 3 bases, in that order; junction bases with no gene match: 16. Per the germline V gene, CDR1 is KGHSH and CDR2 is LQKENI. The length of the CDR3 is 21 residues. The CDR3 DNA reads TGTGCCAGCTCACCACCGCTGGTAGTCAGGTCAGGGGGCTTTGGGGCCAACGTCCTGACTTTC. It specifies CASSPPLVVRSGGFGANVLTF.

On this clone: A read error is the likely source, as a far larger clone sits one nucleotide away. This chain joins TRBV15 and TRBJ2-5, with D perhaps assigned TRBD1 or TRBD2 (6 bases each). The CDR3 covers 15 residues. Germline CDR1 and CDR2: LNHNV and YYDKDF (reference sequence). In DNA form, the CDR3 reads TGTGCCACCAGCAGAGAGCGTGCGGGACAAGAGGCCCAGTACTTC. Its translation is CATSRERAGQEAQYF.

This clone was seen more than once but under ten times. The chain links TRBV15 to TRBJ2-1; 7 nucleotides match TRBD2. The CDR3 is made up of 15 amino acids. The junction had 7 bases not matched to a gene; V was cut back by 5 bases and J by 3 bases. Looked up from germline, CDR1 is LNHNV and CDR2 is YYDKDF (reference sequence). The CDR3 spells CATSLSSGGYNEQFF. As DNA, the CDR3 is TGTGCCACCAGCCTGTCTAGCGGAGGCTACAATGAGCAGTTCTTC.

As for this clone: A much larger clonotype is one base distant, so this may be a read error. The same CDR3 is also encoded by other DNA sequences in this sample. The rearrangement links TRBV6-5 to TRBJ2-5; 8 bases are a match to TRBD2. V shed 3 bases and J 5 bases; nucleotides not matched to a gene: 8. Per germline, CDR1 MNHEY and CDR2 SVGAGI. This CDR3 contains 15 residues. In DNA, the CDR3 is TGTGCCAGCAGTTATTCGGGGGGGGCGGCGGAGACCCAGTACTTC. This gives the protein CASSYSGGAAETQYF.

CDR3 sequence: CASSPSLGGSPYGYTF. DNA of the CDR3: TGTGCCAGCAGCCCATCGCTAGGGGGGAGCCCCTATGGCTACACCTTC. The V and J genes are TRBV14 and TRBJ1-2; tentative D call: TRBD1 (6 bases). V lost 4 bases to trimming and J lost 4 bases, with 19 bases between them. Germline V gene sequence: CDR1 SGHDN, CDR2 FVKESK. The CDR3 sequence is 16 residues long.

Worth noting for this clone: The same CDR3 is also encoded by other DNA sequences in this sample. The chain is built from TRBV18 and TRBJ2-5, with 12 bases identical to TRBD2. The CDR3 totals 16 residues. Germline V gives CDR1 KGHSH, CDR2 LQKENI. V lost 5 bases, J lost 5 bases, and 9 bases stayed unmatched. The CDR3 loop is CASSSRLAGVGETQYF. Written as DNA, the CDR3 is TGTGCCAGCTCATCCCGACTAGCGGGAGTTGGTGAGACCCAGTACTTC. The variable domain in full, with the rest retrieved from reference TRBV18 and TRBJ2-5, is NAGVMQNPRHLVRRRGQEARLRCSPMKGHSHVYWYRQLPEEGLKFMVYLQKENIIDESGMPKERFSAEFPKEGPSILRIQQVVRGDSAAYFCASSSRLAGVGETQYFGPGTRLLVL.

The chain has TRBV6-7 and TRBJ2-6; D gene uncertain. TRBV6-7 is treated as an ORF (open reading frame) with a function not yet certain. V gave up 2 bases and J gave up 0 bases, with 8 bases separating them. CDR3 length: 16 amino acids. The CDR3 DNA sequence: TGTGCCAGCAGTTACGCCGAGAGCTCTGGGGCCAACGTCCTGACTTTC. It encodes CASSYAESSGANVLTF.

The chain carries TRBV15 and TRBJ2-3, with 14 bases identical to TRBD2. The CDR3 length is 17 residues. The V gene end was trimmed by 4 bases and the J gene end by 1 base; junction bases not matched to a gene: 4. From germline, CDR1 is LNHNV and CDR2 YYDKDF (reference sequence). The CDR3 spells CATSTGTSGSRTDTQYF. The CDR3 DNA follows: TGTGCCACCAGCACAGGGACTAGCGGGAGCCGCACAGATACGCAGTATTTT.